These T cell receptor beta chains were read from a single sample in a study of regulatory T cells in long-lasting Graves disease. TCRdb used MiXCR to reprocess the multiplex PCR reads, holding one entry per CDR3 protein. The sample carries more than 400,000 distinct CDR3 sequences, about a sixth recorded once. The same sample was also studied in work on T cells in Graves' hyperthyroidism and ophthalmopathy.

This specimen consisted of peripheral blood mononuclear cells (PBMCs), obtained at new diagnosis, from a patient treated with antithyroid drugs. The receptors were sampled from a woman aged 25 to 45 with Graves disease. Each CDR3 is given with its conserved first and last residue. The order of the fields is clone size, J gene, V gene, D gene, CDR3 protein, CDR3 DNA. A D gene is named only where the DNA matches it firmly. Some rows mark clone size as missing; the rest say once, few, many or name a class of expanded clone.

clone_size: many
j_call: TRBJ2-1
v_call: TRBV28
d_call: -
cdr3_aa: CASSLWHLSSYNEQFF
cdr3_nt: TGTGCCAGCAGTTTATGGCACTTGAGCTCCTACAATGAGCAGTTCTTC

clone_size: few
j_call: TRBJ1-5
v_call: TRBV4-1
d_call: -
cdr3_aa: CASSQLTGINQPQHF
cdr3_nt: TGCGCCAGCAGCCAACTTACAGGGATCAATCAGCCCCAGCATTTT

clone_size: many
j_call: TRBJ2-5
v_call: TRBV28
d_call: TRBD1
cdr3_aa: CASQDRDKETQYF
cdr3_nt: TGTGCCAGCCAGGACAGGGACAAAGAGACCCAGTACTTC

clone_size: many
j_call: TRBJ1-4
v_call: TRBV6-1
d_call: -
cdr3_aa: CASSPGRSNEKLFF
cdr3_nt: TGTGCCAGCAGTCCAGGGAGGTCTAATGAAAAACTGTTTTTT

clone_size: many
j_call: TRBJ2-7
v_call: TRBV7-9
d_call: TRBD2
cdr3_aa: CASSEGLAGSGREQYF
cdr3_nt: TGTGCCAGCAGCGAGGGACTAGCGGGGAGCGGGCGCGAGCAGTACTTC

clone_size: many
j_call: TRBJ2-1
v_call: TRBV27
d_call: -
cdr3_aa: CASSPDYNEQFF
cdr3_nt: TGTGCCAGCAGCCCCGACTATAATGAGCAGTTCTTC

clone_size: many
j_call: TRBJ2-3
v_call: TRBV2
d_call: TRBD2
cdr3_aa: CASSGTVPGLASTGTQYF
cdr3_nt: TGTGCCAGCAGTGGAACCGTACCGGGACTAGCGTCTACAGGGACGCAGTATTTT

clone_size: -
j_call: TRBJ1-2
v_call: TRBV19
d_call: TRBD1
cdr3_aa: CASSAGTGAPLYGYTF
cdr3_nt: TGTGCCAGTAGTGCCGGGACAGGGGCGCCCCTCTATGGCTACACCTTC

clone_size: many
j_call: TRBJ2-7
v_call: TRBV27
d_call: -
cdr3_aa: CASSPATATYEQYF
cdr3_nt: TGTGCCAGCAGTCCGGCGACGGCCACCTACGAGCAGTACTTC

clone_size: few
j_call: TRBJ2-5
v_call: TRBV29-1
d_call: TRBD1
cdr3_aa: CSVEGTGHQETQYF
cdr3_nt: TGCAGCGTTGAAGGGACAGGACATCAAGAGACCCAGTACTTC

clone_size: few
j_call: TRBJ2-1
v_call: TRBV10-3
d_call: -
cdr3_aa: CAISESKKGLAYSSYNEQFF
cdr3_nt: TGTGCCATCAGTGAGTCGAAAAAGGGGCTAGCCTATAGCTCCTACAATGAGCAGTTCTTC

clone_size: few
j_call: TRBJ1-1
v_call: TRBV12-3/TRBV12-4
d_call: TRBD1
cdr3_aa: CASSPRTGGVTEAFF
cdr3_nt: TGTGCCAGCAGTCCCAGGACAGGGGGCGTCACTGAAGCTTTCTTT

clone_size: many
j_call: TRBJ1-1
v_call: TRBV10-3
d_call: -
cdr3_aa: CAISAGGSWNTEAFF
cdr3_nt: TGTGCCATCAGTGCCGGGGGCAGCTGGAACACTGAAGCTTTCTTT

clone_size: many
j_call: TRBJ1-4
v_call: TRBV12-3/TRBV12-4
d_call: -
cdr3_aa: CASRSDYLGNEKLFF
cdr3_nt: TGTGCCAGCAGATCGGACTACTTAGGGAATGAAAAACTGTTTTTT

clone_size: many
j_call: TRBJ2-5
v_call: TRBV7-2
d_call: TRBD2
cdr3_aa: CASSPQGLAGYQETQYF
cdr3_nt: TGTGCCAGCAGCCCCCAGGGACTAGCGGGATACCAAGAGACCCAGTACTTC

clone_size: -
j_call: TRBJ1-2
v_call: TRBV12-5
d_call: -
cdr3_aa: CASGPQGGGPYGYTF
cdr3_nt: TGTGCTAGTGGGCCTCAGGGAGGGGGGCCCTATGGCTACACCTTC

clone_size: many
j_call: TRBJ1-2
v_call: TRBV29-1
d_call: -
cdr3_aa: CSVEVPGGGNYGYTF
cdr3_nt: TGCAGCGTTGAAGTCCCTGGTGGAGGGAACTATGGCTACACCTTC

clone_size: -
j_call: TRBJ1-4
v_call: TRBV3-1
d_call: -
cdr3_aa: CASSQDIGATNEKLFF
cdr3_nt: TGTGCCAGCAGCCAAGACATAGGTGCAACTAATGAAAAACTGTTTTTT

clone_size: many
j_call: TRBJ1-2
v_call: TRBV28
d_call: -
cdr3_aa: CASSLPGDPRAGYTF
cdr3_nt: TGTGCCAGCAGTTTGCCAGGCGATCCACGGGCAGGCTACACCTTC

clone_size: -
j_call: TRBJ2-1
v_call: TRBV4-3
d_call: TRBD2
cdr3_aa: CASSQDLTGGRTDEQFF
cdr3_nt: TGCGCCAGCAGCCAAGATTTAACGGGAGGGCGGACGGATGAGCAGTTCTTC

clone_size: -
j_call: TRBJ2-6
v_call: TRBV6-5
d_call: TRBD2
cdr3_aa: CASSYMGGKSSGANVLTF
cdr3_nt: TGTGCCAGCAGTTACATGGGGGGGAAAAGCTCTGGGGCCAACGTCCTGACTTTC

clone_size: many
j_call: TRBJ1-5
v_call: TRBV12-3/TRBV12-4
d_call: -
cdr3_aa: CASSLGRYNQPQHF
cdr3_nt: TGTGCCAGCAGTTTAGGGCGGTACAATCAGCCCCAGCATTTT

clone_size: many
j_call: TRBJ2-1
v_call: TRBV7-9
d_call: TRBD2
cdr3_aa: CASSLVTSGSPYNEQFF
cdr3_nt: TGTGCCAGCAGCTTGGTGACTAGCGGGAGTCCCTACAATGAGCAGTTCTTC